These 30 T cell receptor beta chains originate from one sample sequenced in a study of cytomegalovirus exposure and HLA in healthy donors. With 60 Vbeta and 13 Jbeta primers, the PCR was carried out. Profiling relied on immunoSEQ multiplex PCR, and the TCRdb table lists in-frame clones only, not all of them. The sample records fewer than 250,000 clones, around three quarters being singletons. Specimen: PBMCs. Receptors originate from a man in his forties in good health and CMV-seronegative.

DNA for the CDR3: TGCGCCAGCAGCTTAAGGACAGACGGGTCCTACAATGAGCAGTTCTTC. The encoded protein is CASSLRTDGSYNEQFF. The V call is TRBV5-1, the J call TRBJ2-1, with D possibly matching TRBD1 (6 bases). The CDR3 loop spans 16 amino acids. The ends were cut back, 2 bases at V and 1 base at J, with 13 bases in the middle. Germline V lookup: CDR1 SGHRS, CDR2 YFSETQ.

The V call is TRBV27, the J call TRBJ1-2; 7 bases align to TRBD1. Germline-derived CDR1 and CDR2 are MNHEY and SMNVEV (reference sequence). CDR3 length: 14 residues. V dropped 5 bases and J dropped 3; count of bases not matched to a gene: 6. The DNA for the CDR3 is TGTGCCAGCAGTCCAAGACAGGGCCACTATGGCTACACCTTC. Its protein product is CASSPRQGHYGYTF.

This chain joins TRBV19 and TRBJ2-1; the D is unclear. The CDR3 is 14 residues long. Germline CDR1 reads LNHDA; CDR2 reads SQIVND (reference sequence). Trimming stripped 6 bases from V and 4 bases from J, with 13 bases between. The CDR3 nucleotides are TGTGCCAGTAGCCCGGGTCTCCCATACAATGAGCAGTTCTTC. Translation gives CASSPGLPYNEQFF.

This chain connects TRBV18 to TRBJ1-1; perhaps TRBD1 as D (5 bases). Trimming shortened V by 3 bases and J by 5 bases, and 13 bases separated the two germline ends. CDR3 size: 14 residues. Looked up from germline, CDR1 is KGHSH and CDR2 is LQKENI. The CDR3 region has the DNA TGTGCCAGCTCACCGGACAAAAGTACGACTGAAGCTTTCTTT. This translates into CASSPDKSTTEAFF.

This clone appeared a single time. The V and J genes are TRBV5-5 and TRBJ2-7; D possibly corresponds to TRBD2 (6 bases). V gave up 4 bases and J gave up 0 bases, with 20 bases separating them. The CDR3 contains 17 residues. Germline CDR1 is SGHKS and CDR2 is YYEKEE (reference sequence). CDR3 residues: CASSPTGRGTASYEQYF. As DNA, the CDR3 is TGTGCCAGCAGCCCCACGGGTCGGGGGACGGCCTCCTACGAGCAGTACTTC.

The CDR3 region has the DNA TGTGCCAGCAGCGCCGCAAGCTCGGGGGGGGCTGAAGCTTTCTTT. Translated: CASSAASSGGAEAFF. The chain uses TRBV9 and TRBJ1-1; TRBD1 might be the D (5 bases). Per the germline V gene, CDR1 is SGDLS and CDR2 is YYNGEE. The germline V and J ends were trimmed by 3 bases and 6 bases, with 18 bases remaining between them. The CDR3 contains 15 residues.

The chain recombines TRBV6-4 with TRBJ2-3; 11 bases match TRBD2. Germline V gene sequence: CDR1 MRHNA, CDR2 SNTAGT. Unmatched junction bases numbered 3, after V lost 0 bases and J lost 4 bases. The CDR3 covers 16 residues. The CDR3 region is CASSDSRLAGPDTQYF. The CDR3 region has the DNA TGTGCCAGCAGTGACTCTCGACTAGCGGGGCCAGATACGCAGTATTTT.

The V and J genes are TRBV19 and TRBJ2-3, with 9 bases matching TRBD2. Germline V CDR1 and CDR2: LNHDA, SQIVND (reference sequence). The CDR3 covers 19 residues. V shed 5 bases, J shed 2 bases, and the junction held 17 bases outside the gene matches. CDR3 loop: CASSRQKRLAETLTDTQYF. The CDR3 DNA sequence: TGTGCCAGTAGTCGACAAAAGAGACTAGCGGAGACGCTCACAGATACGCAGTATTTT.

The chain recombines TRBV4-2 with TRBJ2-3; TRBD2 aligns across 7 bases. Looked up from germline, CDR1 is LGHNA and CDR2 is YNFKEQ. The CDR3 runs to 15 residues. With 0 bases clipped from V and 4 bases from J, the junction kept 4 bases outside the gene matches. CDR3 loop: CASSQEIGRADTQYF. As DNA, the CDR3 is TGTGCCAGCAGCCAAGAGATAGGGAGGGCAGATACGCAGTATTTT.

CDR3 loop: CASSVPVSLRTDTQYF. The CDR3 DNA reads as TGTGCCAGCTCCGTTCCGGTCTCTCTACGCACAGATACGCAGTATTTT. The rearrangement joins TRBV19 to TRBJ2-3; D call uncertain. V was trimmed by 9 bases and J by 1 base, leaving 20 bases between them. The CDR3 contains 16 residues. CDR1 is LNHDA and CDR2 is SQIVND in the germline V gene (reference sequence).

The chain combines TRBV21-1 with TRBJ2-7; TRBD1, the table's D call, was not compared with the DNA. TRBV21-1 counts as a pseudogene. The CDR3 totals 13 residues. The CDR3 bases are TGTGCCAGCAACCAGGGGGGCCCCTACGAGCAGTACTTC. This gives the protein CASNQGGPYEQYF.

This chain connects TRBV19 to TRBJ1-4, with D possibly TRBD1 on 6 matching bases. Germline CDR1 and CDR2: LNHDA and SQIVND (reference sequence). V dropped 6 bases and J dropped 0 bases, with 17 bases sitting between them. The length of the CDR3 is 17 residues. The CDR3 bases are TGTGCCAGTAGCCGACCCTCGGACAGTGCAACTAATGAAAAACTGTTTTTT. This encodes CASSRPSDSATNEKLFF.

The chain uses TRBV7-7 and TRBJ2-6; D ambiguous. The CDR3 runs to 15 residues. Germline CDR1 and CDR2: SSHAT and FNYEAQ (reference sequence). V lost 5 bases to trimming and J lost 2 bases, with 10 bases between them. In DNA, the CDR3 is TGTGCCAGCAGCCCCAACTATCCTGGGGCCAACGTCCTGACTTTC. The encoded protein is CASSPNYPGANVLTF.

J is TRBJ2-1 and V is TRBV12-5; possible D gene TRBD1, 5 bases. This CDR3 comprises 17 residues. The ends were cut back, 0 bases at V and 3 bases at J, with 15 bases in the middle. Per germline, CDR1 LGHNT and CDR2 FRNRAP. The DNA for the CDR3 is TGTGCTAGTGGTTTGGTACGGTGGGGCTTTGGCTACAATGAGCAGTTCTTC. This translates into CASGLVRWGFGYNEQFF.

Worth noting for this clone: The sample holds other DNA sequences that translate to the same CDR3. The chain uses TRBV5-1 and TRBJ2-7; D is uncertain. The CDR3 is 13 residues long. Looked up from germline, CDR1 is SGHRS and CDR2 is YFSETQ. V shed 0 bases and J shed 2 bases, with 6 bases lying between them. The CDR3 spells CASSLAGTYEQYF. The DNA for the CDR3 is TGCGCCAGCAGCTTGGCGGGTACCTACGAGCAGTACTTC.

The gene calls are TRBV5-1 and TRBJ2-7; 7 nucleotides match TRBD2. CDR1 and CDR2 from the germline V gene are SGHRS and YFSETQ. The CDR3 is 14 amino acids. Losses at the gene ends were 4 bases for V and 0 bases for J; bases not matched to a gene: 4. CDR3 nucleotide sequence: TGCGCCAGCAGCGGGAGGGGAACCTCCTACGAGCAGTACTTC. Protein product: CASSGRGTSYEQYF.

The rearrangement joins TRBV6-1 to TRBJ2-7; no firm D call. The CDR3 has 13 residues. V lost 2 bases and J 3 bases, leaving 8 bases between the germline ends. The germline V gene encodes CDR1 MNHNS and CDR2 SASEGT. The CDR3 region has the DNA TGTGCCAGCAGTGAATTTGACAACTACGAGCAGTACTTC. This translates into CASSEFDNYEQYF.

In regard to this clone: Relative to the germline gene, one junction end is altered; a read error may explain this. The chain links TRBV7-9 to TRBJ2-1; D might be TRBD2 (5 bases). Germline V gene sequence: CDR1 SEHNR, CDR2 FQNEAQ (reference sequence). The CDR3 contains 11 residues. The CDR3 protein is CSSSLANRQFF. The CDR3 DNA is TGTTCCAGCAGCTTAGCGAATAGGCAGTTCTTC.

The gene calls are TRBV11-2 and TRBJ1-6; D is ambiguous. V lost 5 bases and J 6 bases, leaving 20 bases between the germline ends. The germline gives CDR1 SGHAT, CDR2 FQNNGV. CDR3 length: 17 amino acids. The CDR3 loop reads CASSRTTSGRSNSPLHF. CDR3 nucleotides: TGTGCCAGCAGCCGCACCACTTCGGGTAGAAGTAATTCACCCCTCCACTTT.

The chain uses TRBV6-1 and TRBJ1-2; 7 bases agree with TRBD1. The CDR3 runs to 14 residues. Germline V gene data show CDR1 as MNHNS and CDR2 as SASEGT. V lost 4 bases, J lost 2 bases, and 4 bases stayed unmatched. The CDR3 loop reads CASSAWDSNYGYTF. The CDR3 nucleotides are TGTGCCAGCAGTGCCTGGGACAGCAACTATGGCTACACCTTC.

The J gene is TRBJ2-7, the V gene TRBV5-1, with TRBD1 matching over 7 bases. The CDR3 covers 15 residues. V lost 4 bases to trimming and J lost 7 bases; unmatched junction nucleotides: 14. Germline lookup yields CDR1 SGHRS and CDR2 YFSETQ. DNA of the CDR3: TGCGCCAGCAGCCCCACCGGGACAGAGGCAGTGGAGCAGTACTTC. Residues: CASSPTGTEAVEQYF.

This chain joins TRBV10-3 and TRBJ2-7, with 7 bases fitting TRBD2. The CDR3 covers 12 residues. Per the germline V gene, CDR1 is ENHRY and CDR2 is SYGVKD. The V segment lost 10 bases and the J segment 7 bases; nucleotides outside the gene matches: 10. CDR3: CATSGKSWEQYF. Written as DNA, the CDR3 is TGTGCCACCAGCGGGAAATCCTGGGAGCAGTACTTC.

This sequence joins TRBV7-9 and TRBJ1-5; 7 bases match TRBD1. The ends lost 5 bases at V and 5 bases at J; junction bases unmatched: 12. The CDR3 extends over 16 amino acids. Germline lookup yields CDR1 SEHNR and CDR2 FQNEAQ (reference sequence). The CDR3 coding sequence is TGTGCCAGCAGCAATCAGGGGGTCAGCCCCCATCAGCCCCAGCATTTT. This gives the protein CASSNQGVSPHQPQHF.

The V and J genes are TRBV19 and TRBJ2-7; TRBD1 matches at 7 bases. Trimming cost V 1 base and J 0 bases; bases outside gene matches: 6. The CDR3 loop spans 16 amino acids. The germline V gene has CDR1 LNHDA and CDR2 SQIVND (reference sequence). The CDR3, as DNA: TGTGCCAGTAGTATAGGGGGGACAGTCTACTCCTACGAGCAGTACTTC. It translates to CASSIGGTVYSYEQYF. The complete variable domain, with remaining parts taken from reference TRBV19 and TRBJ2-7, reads DGGITQSPKYLFRKEGQNVTLSCEQNLNHDAMYWYRQDPGQGLRLIYYSQIVNDFQKGDIAEGYSVSREKKESFPLTVTSAQKNPTAFYLCASSIGGTVYSYEQYFGPGTRLTVT.

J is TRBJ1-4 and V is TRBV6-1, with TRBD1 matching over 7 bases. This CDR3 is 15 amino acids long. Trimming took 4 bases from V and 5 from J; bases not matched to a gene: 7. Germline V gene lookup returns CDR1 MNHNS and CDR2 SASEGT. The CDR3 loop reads CASSVGSGGNEKLFF. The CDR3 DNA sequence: TGTGCCAGCAGTGTTGGGTCAGGGGGAAATGAAAAACTGTTTTTT.

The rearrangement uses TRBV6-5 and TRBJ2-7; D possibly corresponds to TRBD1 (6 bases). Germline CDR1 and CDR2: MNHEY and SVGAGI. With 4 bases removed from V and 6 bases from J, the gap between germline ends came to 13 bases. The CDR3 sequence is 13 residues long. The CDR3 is CASSSPTGIEQYF. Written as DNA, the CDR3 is TGTGCCAGCAGTTCCCCCACAGGGATCGAGCAGTACTTC.

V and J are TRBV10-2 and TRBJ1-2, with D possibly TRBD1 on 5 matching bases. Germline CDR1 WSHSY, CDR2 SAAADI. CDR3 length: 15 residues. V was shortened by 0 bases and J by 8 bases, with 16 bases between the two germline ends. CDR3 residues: CASSESRARVGGYTF. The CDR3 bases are TGCGCCAGCAGTGAGTCGCGCGCCAGGGTGGGAGGCTACACCTTC.

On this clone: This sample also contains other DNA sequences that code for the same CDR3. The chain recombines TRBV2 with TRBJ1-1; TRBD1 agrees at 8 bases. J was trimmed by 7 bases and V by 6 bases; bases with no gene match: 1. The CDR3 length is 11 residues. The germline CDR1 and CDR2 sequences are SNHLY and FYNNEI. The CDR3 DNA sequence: TGTGCCAGCAGCGACAGGGGTGAAGCTTTCTTT. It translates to CASSDRGEAFF.

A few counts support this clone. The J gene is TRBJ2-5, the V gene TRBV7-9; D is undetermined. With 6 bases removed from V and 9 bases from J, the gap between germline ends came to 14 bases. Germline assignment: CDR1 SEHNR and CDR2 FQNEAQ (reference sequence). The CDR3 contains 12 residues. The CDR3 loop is CASSLFDPPQYF. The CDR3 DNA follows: TGTGCCAGCAGTCTATTTGATCCGCCCCAGTACTTC.

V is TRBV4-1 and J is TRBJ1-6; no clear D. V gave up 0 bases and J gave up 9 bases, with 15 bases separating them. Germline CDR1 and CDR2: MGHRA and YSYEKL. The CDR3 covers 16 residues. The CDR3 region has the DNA TGCGCCAGCAGCCAAGAAGCGGCGGGGAGGAGTTCACCCCTCCACTTT. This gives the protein CASSQEAAGRSSPLHF.